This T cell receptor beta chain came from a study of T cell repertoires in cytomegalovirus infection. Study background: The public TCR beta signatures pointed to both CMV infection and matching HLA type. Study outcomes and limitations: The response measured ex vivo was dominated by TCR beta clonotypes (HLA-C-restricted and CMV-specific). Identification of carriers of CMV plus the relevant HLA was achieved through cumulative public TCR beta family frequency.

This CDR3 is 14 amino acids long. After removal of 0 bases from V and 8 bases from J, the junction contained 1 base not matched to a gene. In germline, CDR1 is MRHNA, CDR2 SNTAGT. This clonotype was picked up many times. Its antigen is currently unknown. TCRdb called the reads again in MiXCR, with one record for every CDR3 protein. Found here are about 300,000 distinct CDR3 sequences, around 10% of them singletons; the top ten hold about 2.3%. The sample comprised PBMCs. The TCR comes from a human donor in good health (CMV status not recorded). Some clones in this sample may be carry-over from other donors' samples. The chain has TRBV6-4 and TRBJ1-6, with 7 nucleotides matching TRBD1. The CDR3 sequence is CASSDSGQHSPLHF. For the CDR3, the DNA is TGTGCCAGCAGTGACTCGGGACAGCATTCACCCCTCCACTTT.